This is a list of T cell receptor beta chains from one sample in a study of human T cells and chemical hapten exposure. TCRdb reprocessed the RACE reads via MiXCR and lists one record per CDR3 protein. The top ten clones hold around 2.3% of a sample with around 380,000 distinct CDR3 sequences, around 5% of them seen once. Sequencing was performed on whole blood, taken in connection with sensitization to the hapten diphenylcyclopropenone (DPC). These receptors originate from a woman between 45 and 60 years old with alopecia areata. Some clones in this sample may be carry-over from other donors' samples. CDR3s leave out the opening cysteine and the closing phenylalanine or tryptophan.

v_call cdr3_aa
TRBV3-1 ASSPSDTRGNEKLF
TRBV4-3 ASPKQYEQY
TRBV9 ASSVAAQSSYNEQF
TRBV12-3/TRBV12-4 ASRPGTGLLLDYGYT
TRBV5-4 ASSTRLADEQF
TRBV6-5 ASSYESSRGLAHSGANVLT
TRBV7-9 ASSFDRAPSPLH
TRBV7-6 ASSARDGPYEQY
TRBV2 ASSEAPHANTEAF
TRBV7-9 ASRVQETQY
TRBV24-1 ATSLGSPGELF
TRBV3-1 ASSQVLAGGPLSTDTQY
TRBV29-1 SVGEGETQY
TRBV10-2 ATNGRLYQPQH
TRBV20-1 SARDDGFWGNQPQH
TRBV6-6 ASNNPTSAEAF
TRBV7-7 ASSLGGLVTETQY
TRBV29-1 SVEDKNTEAF
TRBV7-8 ASSLVPGTGGNQPQH
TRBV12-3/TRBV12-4 ASSQGTEAF
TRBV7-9 ASRPQGGSNTGELF
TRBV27 ASSSDSNYGYT
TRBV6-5 ASSYFVPQGGSSYGYT
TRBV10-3 AISESGRQY
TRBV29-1 SVETGQGLGEQY
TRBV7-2 ASSLRDWTGSGANVLT
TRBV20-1 SARDPGSRGTEAF
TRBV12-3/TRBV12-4 ASKKRRLSTDTQY
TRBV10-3 AISESRTDTQY
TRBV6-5 ASSYFFRSTYEQY
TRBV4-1 ASSQDKRPTEAF
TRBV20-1 SASSGTTLYNEQF
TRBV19 ASSISQLSRTQY
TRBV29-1 SVGYGQGNVRGQY
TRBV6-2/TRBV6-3 ASSSDLGTGELF
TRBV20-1 SARAPSGVGDTQY
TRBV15 ATSPMGQIGNSPLH
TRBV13 ASSLDGEPLH
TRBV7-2 ASSPDDQPQH
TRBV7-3 ASSLTSGAGNEQF
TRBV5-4 ASSPDRGLADTQY